A selection of T cell receptor beta chains follows, all from one sample in a study of cytotoxic CD8 clonotypes in ibrutinib-treated CLL. Produced via immunoSEQ multiplex PCR; TCRdb's table is partial and in-frame only. The data hold about 300,000 clones, with under 70% observed a single time. Source: PBMCs, taken after 36 months of ibrutinib treatment. All receptors come from a human donor with chronic lymphocytic leukemia. CDR3s leave out the opening cysteine and the closing phenylalanine or tryptophan. The order of the fields is J gene, V gene, clone size, CDR3 protein. The size of a clone is reported for some rows only, either as once, few or many, or as a class for expanded clones.

TRBJ2-5	TRBV14	.	ASSHRGRGGETQY
TRBJ2-7	TRBV7-9	.	ASSLAGQLYEQY
TRBJ2-2	TRBV5-1	few	ASSWLQGAGELF
TRBJ2-7	TRBV23-1	.	ASSQHYSRRQVEQY
TRBJ2-3	TRBV7-2	.	ASSFALAGGPDTDTQY
TRBJ2-7	TRBV6-5	.	ASSYSGASSGEQY
TRBJ2-3	TRBV13	.	ASSAGTTGMGTQY
TRBJ2-1	TRBV19	few	ASSIAGGEQF
TRBJ1-1	TRBV7-2	few	ASSPGTGYTEAF
TRBJ1-2	TRBV10-3	.	AISEPGQGYGYT
TRBJ2-7	TRBV4-1	once	ASSQDRTYEQY
TRBJ1-4	TRBV7-2	few	ASPEKLF
TRBJ2-7	TRBV21-1	.	ASRLAGILSYEQY